One sample yielded the 16 T cell receptor beta chains listed below, sequenced in a study of shared clonotypes between healthy human individuals. Profiling relied on immunoSEQ multiplex PCR, and the TCRdb table lists in-frame clones only, not all of them. This table has about 2.1 million clones, more than 85% appearing once. Only CD45RO-negative cells positively selected for CCR7 counted as naive CD8 cells, so terminally differentiated effector memory CD45RA+ cells were excluded. Sample: naive CD8+ T cells from PBMCs. These receptors came from a man aged 18-30 years in good health. Some clones in this sample may be carry-over from other donors' samples.

The CDR3: CASSSRPKLGNTIYF. CDR3 coding DNA: TGTGCCAGCAGCTCCCGGCCGAAACTTGGAAACACCATATATTTT. The chain joins TRBV5-4 to TRBJ1-3, with D unresolved. Germline V gene data show CDR1 as SGHNT and CDR2 as YYREEE (reference sequence). Trimming cost V 3 bases and J 3 bases, with 13 bases left between them. CDR3 length: 15 residues.

V and J are TRBV4-1 and TRBJ1-5; 7 nucleotides line up with TRBD1. The CDR3 totals 17 residues. Trimming cost V 1 base and J 0 bases; bases outside gene matches: 6. Germline loops: CDR1 MGHRA, CDR2 YSYEKL. The CDR3 protein is CASSQGQGAYSNQPQHF. The CDR3 DNA is TGCGCCAGCAGCCAAGGACAGGGTGCCTATAGCAATCAGCCCCAGCATTTT.

The genes are TRBV30 and TRBJ2-7; D is ambiguous. Trimming shortened V by 0 bases and J by 2 bases, and 8 bases separated the two germline ends. The CDR3 is 13 residues long. Germline V gives CDR1 GTSNPN, CDR2 SVGIG (reference sequence). CDR3: CAWSVLETYEQYF. The DNA of the CDR3 is TGTGCCTGGAGTGTACTGGAAACCTACGAGCAGTACTTC.

A few counts support this clone. This rearrangement joins TRBV7-9 to TRBJ1-1; no definite D call. The CDR3 has 13 residues. Germline V CDR1 and CDR2: SEHNR, FQNEAQ (reference sequence). Trimming stripped 7 bases from V and 4 bases from J, with 13 bases between. The CDR3, as DNA: TGTGCCAGCACTGGACTCGAGAGCACTGAAGCTTTCTTT. Its protein is CASTGLESTEAFF.

The rearrangement links TRBV10-3 to TRBJ1-2; D gene uncertain. V shed 6 bases and J shed 6 bases, with 14 bases lying between them. This CDR3 is 13 amino acids long. Germline loops: CDR1 ENHRY, CDR2 SYGVKD. Written as DNA, the CDR3 is TGTGCCATCAGGATCAGCTTCCTGGATGGCTACACCTTC. This sequence encodes CAIRISFLDGYTF.

V gene TRBV15 combines with J gene TRBJ2-5; 8 bases map to TRBD2. The germline gives CDR1 LNHNV, CDR2 YYDKDF (reference sequence). The CDR3 consists of 17 residues. Germline trimming cut 0 bases from V and 0 bases from J; bases unmatched to any gene: 6. The CDR3 reads CATSRDLAGLYQETQYF. In DNA, the CDR3 is TGTGCCACCAGCAGAGACCTAGCGGGCCTGTACCAAGAGACCCAGTACTTC.

V is TRBV18 and J is TRBJ1-1; perhaps TRBD1 as D (6 bases). The CDR3 totals 17 residues. The V end lost 3 bases, the J end lost 0 bases, and 17 bases lay between the germline ends. Germline assignment: CDR1 KGHSH and CDR2 LQKENI. The CDR3 is CASSPLTTGVLNTEAFF. The CDR3 DNA sequence: TGTGCCAGCTCACCCCTGACGACAGGCGTTCTGAACACTGAAGCTTTCTTT.

This clone was found once. The rearrangement joins TRBV9 to TRBJ2-5, with 7 bases lining up with TRBD1. V lost 2 bases, J lost 2 bases, and 9 bases stayed unmatched. The germline CDR1 and CDR2 sequences are SGDLS and YYNGEE. CDR3 length: 16 amino acids. The CDR3 nucleotides read TGTGCCAGCAGCGTTACAGGGGTGGTAGGGCAAGAGACCCAGTACTTC. As protein: CASSVTGVVGQETQYF.

A note on this clone: The identical CDR3 is also encoded by other nucleotide sequences in the sample. The chain recombines TRBV5-1 with TRBJ2-7; 8 bases align to TRBD1. V was clipped by 3 bases and J by 0 bases; unmatched bases: 5. This CDR3 spans 15 amino acids. Germline values: CDR1 SGHRS, CDR2 YFSETQ. CDR3 nucleotide sequence: TGCGCCAGCAGCTCGGGGACAGGTCGCTCCTACGAGCAGTACTTC. Protein: CASSSGTGRSYEQYF.

The gene calls are TRBV5-4 and TRBJ1-1, with no clear D. Trimming left V 4 bases short and J 6 bases short, with 10 bases between. Germline-derived CDR1 and CDR2 are SGHNT and YYREEE (reference sequence). The CDR3 totals 12 residues. CDR3 protein: CASSQDVAEAFF. In DNA form, the CDR3 reads TGTGCCAGCAGCCAGGACGTCGCTGAAGCTTTCTTT.

V gene TRBV9 combines with J gene TRBJ2-1, with D tentatively TRBD1 (5 bases). The V gene lost 2 bases and the J gene lost 7 bases, with 16 bases spanning the gap. This CDR3 spans 15 amino acids. The germline V gene encodes CDR1 SGDLS and CDR2 YYNGEE. This CDR3 reads CASSVNYGRANEQFF. CDR3 nucleotides: TGTGCCAGCAGCGTCAACTACGGCAGGGCGAATGAGCAGTTCTTC.

V usage is TRBV27 and J usage is TRBJ2-5, with 10 bases that match TRBD2. CDR1 and CDR2 from the germline V gene are MNHEY and SMNVEV (reference sequence). The CDR3 consists of 15 residues. The junction had 12 bases not matched to a gene; V was cut back by 8 bases and J by 6 bases. Here the CDR3 DNA reads TGTGCCAGCGGGGCCCTAGCGGGAGTTTCGCAGACCCAGTACTTC. Protein product: CASGALAGVSQTQYF.

The rearrangement joins TRBV6-1 to TRBJ1-5; the D is unclear. This CDR3 has 15 residues. Trimming left V 6 bases short and J 4 bases short, with 16 bases between. Germline lookup yields CDR1 MNHNS and CDR2 SASEGT. The CDR3 nucleotides read TGTGCCAGCAGCCAAAAGTCTCTTGGGAATCAGCCCCAGCATTTT. Encoded protein: CASSQKSLGNQPQHF.

This clone showed up just once. The chain is built from TRBV9 and TRBJ2-5, with 9 positions matching TRBD2. V gave up 1 base and J gave up 0 bases; unmatched junction bases: 13. CDR3 length: 19 amino acids. The germline gives CDR1 SGDLS, CDR2 YYNGEE. The CDR3, as DNA: TGTGCCAGCAGCGTAACGATAGCGGGAGACCCTTCCAACCAAGAGACCCAGTACTTC. It codes for CASSVTIAGDPSNQETQYF.

This sequence joins TRBV6-5 and TRBJ2-7, with D tentatively TRBD2 (7 bases). With 2 bases removed from V and 5 bases from J, the gap between germline ends came to 13 bases. The CDR3 runs to 14 residues. Per germline, CDR1 MNHEY and CDR2 SVGAGI. The CDR3 DNA sequence: TGTGCCAGCAGTTACCGGGGGCGGGGGAACGAGCAGTACTTC. Protein: CASSYRGRGNEQYF.

The chain carries TRBV27 and TRBJ2-7, with TRBD1 as a possible D gene (5 bases). Per germline, CDR1 MNHEY and CDR2 SMNVEV (reference sequence). With 6 bases removed from V and 6 bases from J, the gap between germline ends came to 9 bases. The CDR3 runs 11 residues. The CDR3 reads CASRSGPEQYF. CDR3 DNA: TGTGCCAGCAGGTCAGGGCCCGAGCAGTACTTC.